The rows below give T cell receptor beta chains drawn from one sample of a study of blood T cell repertoires in COVID-19. Assay used: immunoSEQ multiplex PCR; TCRdb lists only in-frame clones, some missing. The table has approximately 54,000 clones, approximately 90% seen once; the top ten hold 3.9%. The sequenced sample consisted of peripheral blood. These receptors were taken from a man between 50 and 59 years old with acute or convalescent COVID-19. Both conserved end residues are part of each CDR3. A D gene is named only where the DNA matches it firmly.

v_call	j_call	d_call	cdr3_nt	cdr3_aa
TRBV30	TRBJ1-6	.	TGTGCCTGGAGTGTAGTGGGAGGGTCGTCTCCCCTCCACTTT	CAWSVVGGSSPLHF
TRBV21-1	TRBJ1-1	.	TGTGCCAGCAGCAAAGTCCATTGCCGAGGTATGGAAGCTTTCTTT	CASSKVHCRGMEAFF
TRBV11-2	TRBJ2-3	.	TGTGCCAGCAGCCCCCGGGGGACAGTTTTTACAGATACGCAGTATTTT	CASSPRGTVFTDTQYF
TRBV7-8	TRBJ1-4	.	TGTGCCAGCAGCTTGGGGAGGGCGGGGGAACTGTTTTTT	CASSLGRAGELFF
TRBV18	TRBJ1-1	TRBD1	TGTGCCAGCTCACCACCGAGGATGACAGGGGGCCTGAACACTGAAGCTTTCTTT	CASSPPRMTGGLNTEAFF
TRBV2	TRBJ2-7	TRBD2	TGTGCCAGCAGCGAAAGGACTAGCGGCACCTACGAGCAGTACTTC	CASSERTSGTYEQYF
TRBV6-5	TRBJ1-1	.	TGTGCCACTGGACAGTTGAACACTGAAGCTTTCTTT	CATGQLNTEAFF
TRBV14	TRBJ2-5	TRBD1	TGTGCCAGCAGTCGACAGGGCCGGGTCGGCCAGTACTTC	CASSRQGRVGQYF
TRBV6-1	TRBJ1-3	.	TGTGCCAGCAGTGAAATCCCCCGGGGACATCTTGGAAACACCATATATTTT	CASSEIPRGHLGNTIYF
TRBV3-1/TRBV3-2	TRBJ2-5	TRBD2	TGTGCCAGCAGCCAAGAGTGGGCGGGGGGCCAAGAGACCCAGTACTTC	CASSQEWAGGQETQYF